Shown below are 23 T cell receptor beta chains from a single sample sequenced in a study of early T cells in non-severe SARS-CoV-2 infection. From the 5' RACE reads, TCRdb called clonotypes with MiXCR, one entry per CDR3 protein. The table lists 70,000 to 85,000 distinct CDR3 sequences, about 12% of them singletons. Sequenced material: whole blood, taken at baseline. The receptors derive from an adult who was a healthcare worker with PCR-confirmed SARS-CoV-2 infection or an uninfected control (not recorded which). The donor label of this sample is uncertain.

This clonotype came up a few times. The gene calls are TRBV5-1 and TRBJ2-5; 7 bases agree with TRBD1. Germline V CDR1 and CDR2: SGHRS, YFSETQ. CDR3 length: 14 residues. Trimming at V came to 2 bases and at J to 0 bases, leaving 1 base not matched to a gene. CDR3 in amino acids: CASSLTGDQETQYF. The CDR3 coding sequence is TGCGCCAGCAGCTTAACAGGGGACCAAGAGACCCAGTACTTC. Drawing the rest from reference TRBV5-1 and TRBJ2-5, the complete variable domain is KAGVTQTPRYLIKTRGQQVTLSCSPISGHRSVSWYQQTPGQGLQFLFEYFSETQRNKGNFPGRFSGRQFSNSRSEMNVSTLELGDSALYLCASSLTGDQETQYFGPGTRLLVL.

The genes are TRBV2 and TRBJ2-5; D may correspond to TRBD1 or TRBD2 (5 bases each). The germline V and J ends were trimmed by 6 bases and 1 base, with 18 bases remaining between them. The CDR3 has 16 residues. Germline loops: CDR1 SNHLY, CDR2 FYNNEI. This CDR3 reads CASSRTPGTAQETQYF. The CDR3 DNA reads TGTGCCAGCAGCCGGACCCCCGGGACGGCCCAAGAGACCCAGTACTTC. Using reference TRBV2 and TRBJ2-5 for the parts outside the CDR3, the full variable domain is EPEVTQTPSHQVTQMGQEVILRCVPISNHLYFYWYRQILGQKVEFLVSFYNNEISEKSEIFDDQFSVERPDGSNFTLKIRSTKLEDSAMYFCASSRTPGTAQETQYFGPGTRLLVL.

This clonotype has a handful of counts. This chain joins TRBV24-1 and TRBJ2-3; 9 positions agree with TRBD2. Germline CDR1 reads KGHDR; CDR2 reads SFDVKD. The CDR3 is made up of 17 amino acids. V dropped 0 bases and J dropped 4; count of bases not matched to a gene: 7. CDR3 amino acids: CATSDLPSSGKPDTQYF. The DNA of the CDR3 is TGTGCCACCAGTGATTTGCCGTCTAGCGGGAAACCAGATACGCAGTATTTT.

This clonotype was seen repeatedly, ten times or more. The chain is built from TRBV6-5 and TRBJ2-1; 10 bases align to TRBD2. The V and J ends lost 0 bases and 7 bases, in that order; junction bases with no gene match: 3. The CDR3 runs 15 residues. The germline CDR1 and CDR2 sequences are MNHEY and SVGAGI. CDR3 DNA: TGTGCCAGCAGTTACTCAGCGGGGGGGCGTAATGAGCAGTTCTTC. Protein product: CASSYSAGGRNEQFF.

Only a few counts were recorded for this clonotype. The rearrangement joins TRBV29-1 to TRBJ2-1, with no clear D. CDR1 and CDR2 from the germline V gene are SQVTM and ANQGSEA. V dropped 3 bases and J dropped 8 bases, with 8 bases sitting between them. This CDR3 contains 11 residues. CDR3 region: CSVEGNHEQFF. The CDR3 DNA is TGCAGCGTTGAGGGGAATCATGAGCAGTTCTTC.

Regarding this clonotype: The germline gene is not matched at one end of the junction; a read error may be the cause. This chain joins TRBV4-1 and TRBJ2-7, with 8 nucleotides matching TRBD2. The CDR3 runs 15 residues. Germline loops: CDR1 MGHRA, CDR2 YSYEKL. CDR3 region: CASNQIAGTSYEQYF. Here the CDR3 DNA reads TGCGCCAGCAACCAAATAGCGGGGACCTCCTACGAGCAGTACTTC.

This clonotype occurred many times. This chain connects TRBV18 to TRBJ2-7; perhaps TRBD2 as D (5 bases). The germline CDR1 and CDR2 sequences are KGHSH and LQKENI. The CDR3 has 15 residues. V was cut by 4 bases and J by 3 bases, with 16 bases left in between. This chain's CDR3 is CASSRPALGSYEQYF. CDR3 DNA sequence: TGTGCCAGCTCACGACCGGCCCTAGGGAGCTACGAGCAGTACTTC.

The J gene is TRBJ1-2, the V gene TRBV7-9, with D unclear. Germline CDR1 reads SEHNR; CDR2 reads FQNEAQ (reference sequence). Trimming removed 2 bases from V and 3 bases from J, with 10 bases in between. There are 14 residues in the CDR3. For the CDR3, the DNA is TGTGCCAGCAGCTTAATCCAGGACGACTATGGCTACACCTTC. Translated: CASSLIQDDYGYTF.

The chain joins TRBV6-6 to TRBJ1-4; 8 bases match TRBD1. V lost 6 bases, J lost 8 bases, and 8 bases stayed unmatched. Germline V gene data show CDR1 as MNHNY and CDR2 as SVGAGI (reference sequence). This CDR3 has 14 residues. In DNA form, the CDR3 reads TGTGCCAGCAGCAATCCAGGGGGCCGGGAAAAACTGTTTTTT. This gives the protein CASSNPGGREKLFF.

The chain couples TRBV20-1 to TRBJ2-7; D is ambiguous. The CDR3 length is 12 residues. Germline V lookup: CDR1 DFQATT, CDR2 SNEGSKA (reference sequence). The germline V and J ends were trimmed by 6 bases and 2 bases, with 11 bases remaining between them. CDR3 residues: CSAPGPAYEQYF. The CDR3 DNA reads TGCAGTGCACCCGGACCCGCCTACGAGCAGTACTTC.

This clonotype occurred many times. The CDR3 nucleotides read TGTGCCAGCAATCTTAGGGGTGTTGGAAACACCATATATTTT. Translating it yields CASNLRGVGNTIYF. This chain joins TRBV12-3 or TRBV12-4 and TRBJ1-3, with D maybe TRBD1 (5 bases). The CDR3 has 14 amino acids. V lost 7 bases and J 3 bases, leaving 13 bases between the germline ends.

This clonotype occurred a few times. V usage is TRBV19 and J usage is TRBJ2-1; 9 nucleotides align to TRBD1. Losses at the gene ends were 4 bases for V and 2 bases for J; bases not matched to a gene: 12. Germline-derived CDR1 and CDR2 are LNHDA and SQIVND (reference sequence). The CDR3 runs 18 residues. CDR3 sequence: CASSKQAPGTGTYNEQFF. The CDR3 DNA is TGTGCCAGTAGTAAACAGGCACCCGGGACAGGGACCTACAATGAGCAGTTCTTC.

The J gene is TRBJ1-1, the V gene TRBV5-1; 8 positions match TRBD1. The CDR3 spans 15 residues. The V gene's germline CDR1 is SGHRS and CDR2 YFSETQ. V shed 3 bases and J 3 bases; nucleotides not matched to a gene: 7. The CDR3 here is CASSSLRGPDTEAFF. The DNA of the CDR3 is TGCGCCAGCAGCTCGCTCAGGGGGCCTGACACTGAAGCTTTCTTT.

V is TRBV4-2 and J is TRBJ2-7; 9 nucleotides match TRBD2. V gave up 4 bases and J gave up 11 bases; unmatched junction bases: 18. The germline V gene encodes CDR1 LGHNA and CDR2 YNFKEQ. The CDR3 length is 16 residues. This CDR3 is CASSPLGERGAHKEYF. The CDR3 coding sequence is TGTGCCAGCAGCCCCTTGGGTGAGCGGGGGGCCCACAAGGAGTACTTC.

There are many counts of this clonotype. V is TRBV12-3 or TRBV12-4 and J is TRBJ1-5, with 10 positions matching TRBD1. Trimming at V came to 5 bases and at J to 5 bases, leaving 6 bases not matched to a gene. This CDR3 contains 15 residues. The CDR3 is CASSATGGEHQPQHF. CDR3 nucleotide sequence: TGTGCCAGCAGTGCGACAGGGGGCGAGCATCAGCCCCAGCATTTT.

The table lists this clonotype with a few counts. The chain is built from TRBV7-9 and TRBJ1-1; D gene unclear. This CDR3 has 14 residues. V lost 1 base to trimming and J lost 5 bases, with 11 bases between them. Germline V gene data show CDR1 as SEHNR and CDR2 as FQNEAQ (reference sequence). CDR3 nucleotides: TGTGCCAGCAGCTTAGGCCCGAGGGAGACTGAAGCTTTCTTT. Its translation is CASSLGPRETEAFF. The full variable domain, with the rest looked up from reference TRBV7-9 and TRBJ1-1, is DTGVSQNPRHKITKRGQNVTFRCDPISEHNRLYWYRQTLGQGPEFLTYFQNEAQLEKSRLLSDRFSAERPKGSFSTLEIQRTEQGDSAMYLCASSLGPRETEAFFGQGTRLTVV.

The chain joins TRBV7-3 to TRBJ2-5; weak D call: TRBD2 (6 bases). Trimming shortened V by 3 bases and J by 6 bases, and 14 bases separated the two germline ends. The CDR3 has 14 residues. The germline V gene has CDR1 SGHTA and CDR2 FQGTGA. The CDR3 is CASSFTGTDKTQYF. The DNA for the CDR3 is TGTGCCAGCAGCTTCACCGGGACTGACAAGACCCAGTACTTC.

This clonotype was observed a handful of times. CDR3 sequence reads: CASSLAPGPYEQYF. CDR3 bases: TGCGCCAGCAGCTTGGCGCCAGGGCCCTACGAGCAGTACTTC. The chain uses TRBV5-1 and TRBJ2-7, with a weak D call TRBD1 (5 bases). The CDR3 contains 14 residues. The V end was cut by 0 bases, the J end by 2 bases, with 9 bases between. Germline V gene data show CDR1 as SGHRS and CDR2 as YFSETQ.

This clonotype showed up many times. This chain uses TRBV20-1 with TRBJ1-6; D is possibly TRBD1 (6 bases). Germline CDR1 is DFQATT and CDR2 is SNEGSKA (reference sequence). V was trimmed by 1 base and J by 4 bases, leaving 8 bases between them. This CDR3 comprises 14 residues. This chain's CDR3 is CSARATGYNSPLHF. CDR3 nucleotides: TGCAGTGCTAGAGCGACAGGTTATAATTCACCCCTCCACTTT.

The sample holds a few counts of this clonotype. The rearrangement links TRBV12-3 or TRBV12-4 to TRBJ1-1, with TRBD1 as a possible D gene (5 bases). Trimming pared 6 bases from V and 11 bases from J, leaving 22 bases between. The CDR3 sequence is 14 residues long. CDR3 sequence (DNA): TGTGCCAGCAGCCCCGGGCGTCAGGGCGTGAATGCTTTCTTT. The encoded protein is CASSPGRQGVNAFF.

This clonotype was counted a few times. This chain links TRBV5-1 with TRBJ2-7; 9 bases match TRBD1. The CDR3 runs 17 residues. J lost 0 bases, V lost 4 bases, and 11 bases had no gene match. CDR1 is SGHRS and CDR2 is YFSETQ in the germline V gene. CDR3 nucleotide sequence: TGCGCCAGCAGCAGAACCGGGACAGGGACACGCTCCTACGAGCAGTACTTC. As protein: CASSRTGTGTRSYEQYF.

This clonotype was recorded at least ten times. This rearrangement joins TRBV20-1 to TRBJ1-2, with TRBD1 matching 7 bases. The CDR3 contains 13 residues. Germline CDR1 DFQATT, CDR2 SNEGSKA (reference sequence). V was clipped by 6 bases and J by 8 bases; unmatched bases: 12. CDR3 protein: CSALLEGAGGYTF. CDR3 sequence (DNA): TGCAGTGCCCTTCTCGAGGGGGCGGGAGGCTACACCTTC.

V gene TRBV10-2 combines with J gene TRBJ2-7; 11 bases align to TRBD2. This CDR3 is 15 amino acids long. Per germline, CDR1 WSHSY and CDR2 SAAADI. Losses at the gene ends were 8 bases for V and 2 bases for J; bases not matched to a gene: 8. DNA of the CDR3: TGCGCCAGCCCCTGGACTAGCGGGCCACCCTACGAGCAGTACTTC. It translates to CASPWTSGPPYEQYF.